The 26 T cell receptor beta chains given below trace back to one sample, sequenced in a study of identical twins. TCRdb reprocessed the 5' RACE reads with MiXCR, giving one entry per CDR3 protein. Of around 300,000 distinct CDR3 sequences listed, roughly 8.6% are singletons. The same sample was also studied in work on yellow fever vaccine responses in identical twins.

The specimen was memory (CD45RO+) T cells sorted from blood. These receptors were taken from a woman between 18 and 30 years old in good health.

This clonotype was counted between two and nine times. The V gene is TRBV6-1, the J gene TRBJ2-7; no reliable D call. V lost 10 bases and J lost 4, with 8 bases in between. Germline V lookup: CDR1 MNHNS, CDR2 SASEGT. CDR3 size: 10 residues. The CDR3 is CATGSYEQYV. The CDR3 coding sequence is TGTGCCACCGGTTCATACGAGCAGTACGTC.

The chain employs TRBV28 and TRBJ2-7, with D unclear. V was trimmed by 2 bases and J by 2 bases, leaving 7 bases between them. This CDR3 region has 13 residues. Germline CDR1 MDHEN, CDR2 SYDVKM. CDR3 region: CASSLPSTYEQYF. In DNA form, the CDR3 reads TGTGCCAGCAGTTTACCCTCAACCTACGAGCAGTACTTC.

This clonotype has a handful of counts. The CDR3 is CSGRQGARPEAFF. CDR3 in DNA: TGCAGTGGGAGACAGGGGGCGCGTCCTGAAGCTTTCTTT. The chain carries TRBV20-1 and TRBJ1-1; TRBD1 matches 10 bases. V shed 7 bases and J 6 bases; nucleotides not matched to a gene: 8. The CDR3 covers 13 residues. Germline CDR1 reads DFQATT; CDR2 reads SNEGSKA (reference sequence).

This clonotype has only a few counts. The V and J genes are TRBV7-2 and TRBJ2-5, with 11 bases lining up with TRBD2. The CDR3 contains 17 residues. Germline V gene lookup returns CDR1 SGHTA and CDR2 FQGNSA. The V gene end was trimmed by 4 bases and the J gene end by 0 bases; junction bases not matched to a gene: 7. In nucleotides, the CDR3 is TGTGCCAGCAGCTCAAGTCTAGCGGGAGGACACCAAGAGACCCAGTACTTC. Protein sequence: CASSSSLAGGHQETQYF. Using reference TRBV7-2 and TRBJ2-5 for the parts outside the CDR3, the full variable domain is GAGVSQSPSNKVTEKGKDVELRCDPISGHTALYWYRQSLGQGLEFLIYFQGNSAPDKSGLPSDRFSAERTGGSVSTLTIQRTQQEDSAVYLCASSSSLAGGHQETQYFGPGTRLLVL.

This clonotype was seen a handful of times. This chain uses TRBV4-1 with TRBJ2-1, with 12 bases aligning to TRBD2. The CDR3 is made up of 17 amino acids. Germline loops: CDR1 MGHRA, CDR2 YSYEKL. V lost 3 bases and J lost 5; bases outside the gene matches: 8. This CDR3 is CASSHPTSGRLDNEQFF. The CDR3 nucleotides are TGCGCCAGCAGCCACCCCACTAGCGGGAGGTTGGACAATGAGCAGTTCTTC.

This clonotype was seen a single time. The chain carries TRBV6-2 or TRBV6-3 and TRBJ2-7; TRBD2 agrees at 7 bases. This CDR3 region has 14 residues. Looked up from germline, CDR1 is MNHEY and CDR2 is SVGEGT. V gave up 2 bases and J gave up 3 bases; unmatched junction bases: 4. This chain's CDR3 is CASSYAGESYEQYF. CDR3 DNA sequence: TGTGCCAGCAGTTACGCGGGAGAAAGCTACGAGCAGTACTTC.

A few counts support this clonotype. The V call is TRBV6-1, the J call TRBJ2-3, with 10 bases aligning to TRBD2. CDR3 length: 14 amino acids. From germline, CDR1 is MNHNS and CDR2 SASEGT. Trimming removed 6 bases from V and 4 bases from J; junction bases left unmatched: 4. The CDR3 coding sequence is TGTGCCAGCAGGAGCGGGAGGGTAGCAGATACGCAGTATTTT. As protein: CASRSGRVADTQYF.

The chain joins TRBV10-2 to TRBJ2-7; 13 nucleotides match TRBD2. The length of the CDR3 is 16 residues. Germline trimming cut 2 bases from V and 2 bases from J; bases unmatched to any gene: 3. Germline lookup yields CDR1 WSHSY and CDR2 SAAADI. The chain's CDR3 is CASSETSGGGPYEQYV. CDR3 nucleotides: TGCGCCAGCAGTGAGACTAGCGGGGGGGGGCCCTACGAGCAGTACGTC.

There are many counts of this clonotype. The chain employs TRBV7-9 and TRBJ2-3; the match to TRBD2 covers 15 bases. Germline values: CDR1 SEHNR, CDR2 FQNEAQ (reference sequence). The CDR3 is 17 residues long. V gave up 5 bases and J gave up 5 bases; unmatched junction bases: 8. CDR3 nucleotide sequence: TGTGCCAGCAGCCCCCACGGGGGACTAGCGGGAGGAGATACGCAGTATTTT. Translating gives CASSPHGGLAGGDTQYF.

V and J are TRBV6-1 and TRBJ2-7, with D tentatively TRBD1 or TRBD2 (5 bases each). Germline-derived CDR1 and CDR2 are MNHNS and SASEGT. This CDR3 has 12 residues. The V gene lost 4 bases and the J gene lost 5 bases, with 9 bases spanning the gap. The CDR3 loop is CASSAQGDEQYV. The DNA for the CDR3 is TGTGCCAGCAGTGCCCAGGGAGACGAGCAGTACGTC.

This clonotype has at least ten counts. The chain combines TRBV29-1 with TRBJ2-7; 9 bases fit TRBD2. CDR1 SQVTM and CDR2 ANQGSEA come from the germline V gene. The CDR3 covers 13 residues. Unmatched junction bases numbered 5, after V lost 3 bases and J lost 5 bases. The CDR3 loop is CSVEGSGSHEQYF. CDR3 bases: TGCAGCGTTGAGGGTAGCGGGAGCCACGAGCAGTACTTC.

This sequence joins TRBV5-1 and TRBJ2-7; D is possibly TRBD1 (6 bases). Germline V lookup: CDR1 SGHRS, CDR2 YFSETQ. This CDR3 has 14 amino acids. Trimming cost V 0 bases and J 4 bases, with 11 bases left between them. The CDR3 reads CASSLAGQGYEQYF. DNA of the CDR3: TGCGCCAGCAGCTTGGCCGGGCAGGGGTACGAGCAGTACTTC.

This chain links TRBV19 with TRBJ2-5; 8 positions agree with TRBD1. J was trimmed by 1 base and V by 5 bases; bases with no gene match: 6. Germline loops: CDR1 LNHDA, CDR2 SQIVND (reference sequence). This CDR3 contains 15 residues. In DNA form, the CDR3 reads TGTGCCAGTAGTGCAGACAGGGGACGCCAAGAGACCCAGTACTTC. It translates to CASSADRGRQETQYF.

The chain has TRBV6-1 and TRBJ2-1, with 7 bases fitting TRBD2. V lost 6 bases to trimming and J lost 0 bases; unmatched junction nucleotides: 8. The V gene's germline CDR1 is MNHNS and CDR2 SASEGT. The CDR3 runs to 16 residues. The CDR3 reads CASRESGALSYNEQFF. CDR3 bases: TGTGCCAGCAGGGAAAGCGGGGCCCTCTCCTACAATGAGCAGTTCTTC.

In this sample, this clonotype turned up a few times. This chain links TRBV11-2 with TRBJ2-2; D is possibly TRBD1 (8 bases). V was trimmed by 2 bases and J by 5 bases, leaving 12 bases between them. The CDR3 extends over 15 amino acids. Germline lookup yields CDR1 SGHAT and CDR2 FQNNGV. CDR3 sequence reads: CASSLTGGGTGELFF. CDR3 coding DNA: TGTGCCAGCAGCTTAACAGGGGGAGGGACCGGGGAGCTGTTTTTT.

V is TRBV5-1 and J is TRBJ2-7; 10 bases line up with TRBD2. V shed 5 bases and J 4 bases; nucleotides not matched to a gene: 6. The CDR3 spans 14 residues. CDR1 and CDR2 from the germline V gene are SGHRS and YFSETQ. CDR3 in DNA: TGCGCCAGCAGTCAGCGGGAGGGGCGGTACGAGCAGTACTTC. Translated, it gives CASSQREGRYEQYF. The variable domain in full, completed from reference TRBV5-1 and TRBJ2-7, reads KAGVTQTPRYLIKTRGQQVTLSCSPISGHRSVSWYQQTPGQGLQFLFEYFSETQRNKGNFPGRFSGRQFSNSRSEMNVSTLELGDSALYLCASSQREGRYEQYFGPGTRLTVT.

This clonotype was seen a handful of times. The chain links TRBV6-1 to TRBJ2-6; D might be TRBD1 (5 bases). V was clipped by 6 bases and J by 0 bases, with 12 bases between them. The CDR3 spans 16 residues. Germline-derived CDR1 and CDR2 are MNHNS and SASEGT. The CDR3 DNA sequence: TGTGCCAGCAGGAAACAGGTTTCCTCTGGGGCCAACGTCCTGACTTTC. Translating it yields CASRKQVSSGANVLTF.

This clonotype was picked up many times. The chain is built from TRBV7-9 and TRBJ2-5; weak D call: TRBD1 (6 bases). V was shortened by 5 bases and J by 5 bases, with 18 bases between the two germline ends. Germline V gene data show CDR1 as SEHNR and CDR2 as FQNEAQ (reference sequence). The CDR3 length is 15 residues. CDR3 coding DNA: TGTGCCAGCAGCCTCCCCGAACAGGGCAGGGAGACCCAGTACTTC. Amino acid sequence: CASSLPEQGRETQYF. Combining the CDR3 with reference TRBV7-9 and TRBJ2-5 gives the whole variable domain DTGVSQNPRHKITKRGQNVTFRCDPISEHNRLYWYRQTLGQGPEFLTYFQNEAQLEKSRLLSDRFSAERPKGSFSTLEIQRTEQGDSAMYLCASSLPEQGRETQYFGPGTRLLVL.

Many counts were recorded for this clonotype. The rearrangement joins TRBV5-1 to TRBJ2-1, with 9 positions matching TRBD2. CDR3 length equals 16 residues. The ends lost 0 bases at V and 7 bases at J; junction bases unmatched: 8. CDR1 SGHRS and CDR2 YFSETQ come from the germline V gene. As DNA, the CDR3 is TGCGCCAGCAGCTTGGGGCTGGGACTAGCAATTAATGAGCAGTTCTTC. Amino acid sequence: CASSLGLGLAINEQFF.

Ten or more counts support this clonotype. This chain connects TRBV20-1 to TRBJ2-1; perhaps TRBD1 as D (6 bases). V shed 5 bases and J shed 7 bases, with 24 bases lying between them. The CDR3 spans 16 residues. CDR1 is DFQATT and CDR2 is SNEGSKA in the germline V gene (reference sequence). The CDR3 loop is CSAGGIGPGVGNEQFF. CDR3 bases: TGCAGTGCTGGTGGAATCGGGCCAGGGGTGGGAAATGAGCAGTTCTTC.

This clonotype was seen a few times. CDR3 coding DNA: TGTGCCAGCAGCCTGACTAGCAGCCAAGAGACCCAGTACTTC. It yields the protein CASSLTSSQETQYF. The chain employs TRBV5-4 and TRBJ2-5; TRBD2 agrees at 7 bases. Germline loops: CDR1 SGHNT, CDR2 YYREEE (reference sequence). With V trimmed by 4 bases and J by 1 base, 4 bases remained unmatched. The CDR3 covers 14 residues.

The chain employs TRBV27 and TRBJ2-7, with 14 bases identical to TRBD2. V shed 5 bases and J 4 bases; nucleotides not matched to a gene: 10. From germline, CDR1 is MNHEY and CDR2 SMNVEV (reference sequence). This CDR3 region has 17 residues. The CDR3 region is CASSLKGLAGALYEQYF. In DNA, the CDR3 is TGTGCCAGCAGTCTTAAGGGACTAGCGGGAGCCCTTTACGAGCAGTACTTC.

Details on this clonotype: A much more abundant neighbour one base away suggests this may be a read error. The V and J genes are TRBV7-6 and TRBJ2-2; no clear D gene. This CDR3 contains 14 residues. CDR1 SGHVS and CDR2 FNYEAQ come from the germline V gene. V lost 5 bases, J lost 3 bases, and 10 bases lay in between. In nucleotides, the CDR3 is TGTGCCAGCAGCACCCCCCGTGACACCGGGGAGCTGTTTTTT. Translated, it gives CASSTPRDTGELFF.

This clonotype came up many times. V gene TRBV28 combines with J gene TRBJ1-5; D remains ambiguous. Trimming stripped 6 bases from V and 11 bases from J, with 11 bases between. This CDR3 is 11 amino acids long. Germline-derived CDR1 and CDR2 are MDHEN and SYDVKM. CDR3 residues: CASSAVGTQHF. CDR3 nucleotide sequence: TGTGCCAGCAGCGCCGTGGGGACCCAGCATTTT.

The genes are TRBV6-1 and TRBJ2-7; D is perhaps TRBD1 (5 bases). Germline CDR1 and CDR2: MNHNS and SASEGT. V lost 5 bases and J 3 bases, leaving 14 bases between the germline ends. The CDR3 runs to 14 residues. Written as DNA, the CDR3 is TGTGCCAGCAGTAGAGGCAGGGAATACTACGAGCAGTACTTC. Translated: CASSRGREYYEQYF.

This clonotype was observed many times. The chain has TRBV28 and TRBJ2-7; the match to TRBD1 covers 11 bases. This CDR3 comprises 14 residues. J gave up 3 bases and V 4 bases, and 2 bases lay outside the gene matches. Germline V gene sequence: CDR1 MDHEN, CDR2 SYDVKM. The CDR3 sequence: CASSWDRGNYEQYV. DNA of the CDR3: TGTGCCAGCAGTTGGGACAGGGGGAACTACGAGCAGTACGTC.